The sequence of this T cell receptor (beta chain) was determined in a study of CD8 T cells in Susac syndrome. Points from the study as a whole: Acknowledgment was made by the study that its TCR sequencing and HLA analysis involved a relatively small number of individuals.

Comment on this clonotype: What it binds is not known.

From blood CD8+ and CD4+ T cells, TCR beta sequences were generated. Age- and sex-matched healthy donors served as the control group. V lost 5 bases to trimming and J lost 9 bases; unmatched junction nucleotides: 10. This CDR3 contains 14 residues. The RNA input was roughly 0.45 to 1 ug, and it was reverse transcribed with random hexamers. Amplification of TCR beta CDR3 across 54 Vbeta and 13 Jbeta was performed with immunoSEQ multiplex PCR. TCRdb re-analysed the immunoSEQ multiplex PCR reads in MiXCR, keeping a single row per CDR3 protein. Of more than 120,000 distinct CDR3 sequences listed, 94% were seen once; the top ten hold around 0.08%.

The sequenced material came from CD4+ T cells from PBMCs. V is TRBV12-3 or TRBV12-4 and J is TRBJ2-3, with 8 bases fitting TRBD2. The origin of this receptor is a human donor in good health. The CDR3 DNA sequence: TGTGCCAGCAGTGTACTAGCGGTAGAGCTGACGCAGTATTTT. This gives the protein CASSVLAVELTQYF.